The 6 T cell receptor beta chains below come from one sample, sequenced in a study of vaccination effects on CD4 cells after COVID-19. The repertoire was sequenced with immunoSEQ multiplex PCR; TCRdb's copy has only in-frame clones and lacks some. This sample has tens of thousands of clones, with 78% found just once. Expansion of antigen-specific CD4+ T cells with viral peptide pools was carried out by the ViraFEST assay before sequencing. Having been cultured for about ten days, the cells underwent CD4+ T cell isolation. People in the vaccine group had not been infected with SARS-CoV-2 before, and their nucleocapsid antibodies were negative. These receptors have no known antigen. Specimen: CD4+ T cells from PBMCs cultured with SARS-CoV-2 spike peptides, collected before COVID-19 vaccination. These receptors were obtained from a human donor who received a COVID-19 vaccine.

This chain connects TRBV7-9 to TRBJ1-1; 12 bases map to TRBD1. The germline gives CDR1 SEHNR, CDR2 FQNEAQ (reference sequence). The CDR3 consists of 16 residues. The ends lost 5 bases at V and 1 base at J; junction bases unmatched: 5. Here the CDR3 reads CASSPRDRGRNTEAFF. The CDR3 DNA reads TGTGCCAGCAGCCCGAGGGACAGGGGGCGGAACACTGAAGCTTTCTTT.

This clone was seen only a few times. CDR3 sequence (DNA): TGTGCCAGCTCCCAAGGTACTGGGCAGTTGAACACTGAAGCTTTCTTT. Translated, it gives CASSQGTGQLNTEAFF. V gene TRBV18 combines with J gene TRBJ1-1, with D unclear. Germline assignment: CDR1 KGHSH and CDR2 LQKENI. V was clipped by 6 bases and J by 0 bases, with 17 bases between them. This CDR3 comprises 16 residues.

The CDR3 protein is CASSFTRTGELFF. The CDR3 coding sequence is TGTGCCAGCAGTTTCACCCGGACCGGGGAGCTGTTTTTT. The chain combines TRBV12-3 or TRBV12-4 with TRBJ2-2; D uncertain. The CDR3 extends over 13 amino acids. Deletions cut 3 bases from V and 5 bases from J, with 7 bases between.

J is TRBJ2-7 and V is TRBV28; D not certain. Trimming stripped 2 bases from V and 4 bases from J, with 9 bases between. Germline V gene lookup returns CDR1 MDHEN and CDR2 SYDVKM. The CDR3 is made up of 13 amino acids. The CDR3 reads CASSLTANYEQYV. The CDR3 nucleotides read TGTGCCAGCAGTTTAACAGCGAATTACGAGCAGTACGTC.

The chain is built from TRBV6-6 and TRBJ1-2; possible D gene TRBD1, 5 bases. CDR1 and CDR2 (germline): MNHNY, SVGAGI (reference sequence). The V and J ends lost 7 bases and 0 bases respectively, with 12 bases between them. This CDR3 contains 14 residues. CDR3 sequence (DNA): TGTGCCAGCATTGCGACAGTAACTAACTATGGCTACACCTTC. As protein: CASIATVTNYGYTF.

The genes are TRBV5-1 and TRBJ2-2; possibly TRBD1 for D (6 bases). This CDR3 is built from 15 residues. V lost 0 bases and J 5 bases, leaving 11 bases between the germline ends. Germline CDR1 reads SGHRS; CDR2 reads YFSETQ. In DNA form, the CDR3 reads TGCGCCAGCAGCTTGGTGATAGGGGGAACCGGGGAGCTGTTTTTT. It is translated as CASSLVIGGTGELFF.